Below, 3 T cell receptor beta chains from the same sample are listed, as sequenced in a study of PD-L1 blockade in urothelial cancer. Time point given: peripheral blood 6 weeks after treatment start. The assay was immunoSEQ multiplex PCR, and TCRdb's table has in-frame clones only and misses some. Seen here are 100,000 to 150,000 clones, roughly 88% observed once, and the top ten hold 2.4%. Sequenced here: PBMCs, sampled around atezolizumab (anti-PD-L1) treatment. The source of these receptors is a man aged 50 or older with urothelial cancer.

The J gene is TRBJ2-1, the V gene TRBV6-1; tentative D call: TRBD2 (6 bases). V was shortened by 4 bases and J by 5 bases, with 21 bases between the two germline ends. Germline V gives CDR1 MNHNS, CDR2 SASEGT. The CDR3 is 17 residues long. CDR3 loop: CASSARGGSGGDNEQFF. CDR3 sequence (DNA): TGTGCCAGCAGTGCCCGAGGAGGGAGCGGAGGAGACAATGAGCAGTTCTTC.

The chain combines TRBV28 with TRBJ2-7, with TRBD2 as a possible D gene (6 bases). CDR1 is MDHEN and CDR2 is SYDVKM in the germline V gene. The CDR3 sequence is 14 residues long. Trimming left V 5 bases short and J 4 bases short, with 15 bases between. CDR3 in DNA: TGTGCCAGCAGTAGGAGTAGCGGACCTTACGAGCAGTACTTC. Its translation: CASSRSSGPYEQYF. Combining the CDR3 with reference TRBV28 and TRBJ2-7 gives the whole variable domain DVKVTQSSRYLVKRTGEKVFLECVQDMDHENMFWYRQDPGLGLRLIYFSYDVKMKEKGDIPEGYSVSREKKERFSLILESASTNQTSMYLCASSRSSGPYEQYFGPGTRLTVT.

This clone has a single count. The chain carries TRBV7-2 and TRBJ1-5, with D tentatively TRBD1 (5 bases). This CDR3 is 16 amino acids long. V was cut by 4 bases and J by 0 bases, with 13 bases left in between. Germline V gives CDR1 SGHTA, CDR2 FQGNSA. CDR3 in DNA: TGTGCCAGCAGCTCGCGACAGATCTATAGCAATCAGCCCCAGCATTTT. This sequence encodes CASSSRQIYSNQPQHF.